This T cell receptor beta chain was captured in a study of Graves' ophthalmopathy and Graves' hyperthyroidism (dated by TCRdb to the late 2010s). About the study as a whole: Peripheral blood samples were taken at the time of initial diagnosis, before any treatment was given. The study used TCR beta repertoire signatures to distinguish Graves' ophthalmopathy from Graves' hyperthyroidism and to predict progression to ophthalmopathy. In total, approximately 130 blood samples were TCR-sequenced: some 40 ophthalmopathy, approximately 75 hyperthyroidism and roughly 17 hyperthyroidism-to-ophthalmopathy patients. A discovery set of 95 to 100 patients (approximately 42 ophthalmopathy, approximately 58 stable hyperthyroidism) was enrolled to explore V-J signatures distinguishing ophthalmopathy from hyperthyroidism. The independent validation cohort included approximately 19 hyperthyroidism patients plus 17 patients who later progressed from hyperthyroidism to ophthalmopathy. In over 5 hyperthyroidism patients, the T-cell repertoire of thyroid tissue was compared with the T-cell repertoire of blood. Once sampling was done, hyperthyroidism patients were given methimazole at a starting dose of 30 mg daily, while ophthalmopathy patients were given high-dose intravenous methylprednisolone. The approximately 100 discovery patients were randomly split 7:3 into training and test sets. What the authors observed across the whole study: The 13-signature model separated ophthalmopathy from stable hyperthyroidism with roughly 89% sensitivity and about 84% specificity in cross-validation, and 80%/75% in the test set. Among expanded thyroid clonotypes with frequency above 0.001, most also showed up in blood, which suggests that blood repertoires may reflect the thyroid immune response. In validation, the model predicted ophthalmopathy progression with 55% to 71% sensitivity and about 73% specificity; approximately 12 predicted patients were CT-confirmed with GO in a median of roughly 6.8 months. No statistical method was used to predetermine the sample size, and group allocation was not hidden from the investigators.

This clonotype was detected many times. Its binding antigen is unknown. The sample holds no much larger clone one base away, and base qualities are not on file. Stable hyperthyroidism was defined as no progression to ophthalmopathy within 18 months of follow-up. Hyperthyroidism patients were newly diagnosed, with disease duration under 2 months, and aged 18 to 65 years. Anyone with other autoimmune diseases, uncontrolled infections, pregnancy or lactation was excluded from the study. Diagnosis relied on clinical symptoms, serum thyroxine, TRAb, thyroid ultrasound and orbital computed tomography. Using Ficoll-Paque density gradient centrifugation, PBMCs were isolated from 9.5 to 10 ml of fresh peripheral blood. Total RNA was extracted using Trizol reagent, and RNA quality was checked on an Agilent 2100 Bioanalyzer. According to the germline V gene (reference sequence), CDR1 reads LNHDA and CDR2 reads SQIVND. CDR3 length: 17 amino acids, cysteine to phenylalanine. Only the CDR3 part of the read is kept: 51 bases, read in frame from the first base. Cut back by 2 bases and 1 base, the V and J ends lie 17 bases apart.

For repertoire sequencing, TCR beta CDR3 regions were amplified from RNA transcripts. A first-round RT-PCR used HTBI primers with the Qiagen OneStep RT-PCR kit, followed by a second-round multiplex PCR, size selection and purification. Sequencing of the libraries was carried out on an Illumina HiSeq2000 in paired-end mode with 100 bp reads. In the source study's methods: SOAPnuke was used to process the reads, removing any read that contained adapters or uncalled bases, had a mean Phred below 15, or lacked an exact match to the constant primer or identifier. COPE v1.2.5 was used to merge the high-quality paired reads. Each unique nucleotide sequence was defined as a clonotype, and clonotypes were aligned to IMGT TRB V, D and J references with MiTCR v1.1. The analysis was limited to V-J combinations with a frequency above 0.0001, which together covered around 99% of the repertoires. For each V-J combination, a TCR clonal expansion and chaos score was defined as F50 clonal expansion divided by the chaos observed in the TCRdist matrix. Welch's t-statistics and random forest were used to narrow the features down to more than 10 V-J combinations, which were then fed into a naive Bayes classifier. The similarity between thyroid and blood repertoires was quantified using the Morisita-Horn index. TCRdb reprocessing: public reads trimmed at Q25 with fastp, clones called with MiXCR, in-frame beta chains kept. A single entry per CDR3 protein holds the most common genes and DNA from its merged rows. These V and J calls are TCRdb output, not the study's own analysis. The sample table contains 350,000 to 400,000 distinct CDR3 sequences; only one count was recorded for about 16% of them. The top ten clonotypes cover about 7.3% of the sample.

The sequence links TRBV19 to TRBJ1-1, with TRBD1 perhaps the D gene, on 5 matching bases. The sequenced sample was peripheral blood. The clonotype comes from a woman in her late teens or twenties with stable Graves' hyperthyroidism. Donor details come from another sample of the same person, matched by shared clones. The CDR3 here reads CASSIFLGGDPNTEAFF. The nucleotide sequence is TGTGCCAGTAGTATATTCTTGGGCGGGGACCCGAACACTGAAGCTTTCTTT.